This TCR beta chain appears in the sequencing data of a study of T and B cells in COVID-19 patients. Across the whole study: Blood was sampled from COVID-19 patients who were either actively infected or recovered. Critical illness requiring mechanical ventilation or extracorporeal membrane oxygenation affected about 65% of the 20 active-infection patients. Findings and caveats of the study: No sequencing was yet done of CD4+, regulatory or CD8+ subsets, or of SARS-CoV-2-responsive or tetramer+ sorted cells.

Blood genomic DNA input for TRB amplification was about 250-500 ng. Multiplex PCR with BIOMED2 TRB-A/B primer pools amplified TRB rearrangements. TCRdb redid the calling of the multiplex PCR reads with MiXCR, one entry per CDR3 protein. The data show roughly 9,600 distinct CDR3 sequences, with 30% to 45% seen just once and 53% held by the top ten. This CDR3 is 16 amino acids long. The germline gives CDR1 MNHEY, CDR2 SMNVEV (reference sequence). V lost 5 bases and J lost 0; bases outside the gene matches: 8. A remark on this clonotype: The target antigen is unknown.

This chain uses TRBV27 with TRBJ2-5, with 8 bases aligning to TRBD1. The sample taken for sequencing was blood. The source of this sequence is a human donor with active COVID-19. CDR3 DNA: TGTGCCAGCAGTACCCAGACAGGGGCGTACCAAGAGACCCAGTACTTC. Residues: CASSTQTGAYQETQYF.